The sequence of this T cell receptor beta chain was determined in a study of human T cells and chemical hapten exposure. Regarding time point: pre-sensitization, week 0. Treatment defined: therapeutic diphenylcyclopropenone sensitization with weekly scalp DPC. One entry per CDR3 protein results from TCRdb running MiXCR on the RACE reads. The sample shows a few hundred thousand distinct CDR3 sequences, approximately 5% of them seen only once. This clonotype was obtained from a woman aged 18-35 years with alopecia areata. Some clones in this sample may be carry-over from other donors' samples. Material: whole blood, obtained in connection with sensitization to the hapten diphenylcyclopropenone (DPC).

The CDR3 region is CASTRMGQGRSPLHF. The CDR3 DNA reads TGTGCCAGTACTAGGATGGGGCAGGGGCGTTCACCCCTCCACTTT. The genes are TRBV27 and TRBJ1-6, with TRBD1 as a possible D gene (6 bases). Trimming pared 9 bases from V and 9 bases from J, leaving 21 bases between. Germline CDR1 is MNHEY and CDR2 is SMNVEV (reference sequence). CDR3 length: 15 residues.